This TCR beta chain was recovered during a study of blood T cell repertoires in COVID-19. On the study more broadly: Samples came from the United States, Italy and Spain, spanning acute and convalescent COVID-19.

The J segment lost 7 bases and the V segment lost 7 bases, leaving 6 bases of the junction unmatched. There are 15 residues in the CDR3. The germline V gene encodes CDR1 SGHVS and CDR2 FQNEAQ. The data were produced by immunoSEQ multiplex PCR, yet TCRdb's version contains in-frame clones alone and is incomplete. Of a few hundred thousand clones in the sample, roughly 87% are singletons; the top ten hold roughly 6.3%. The recovered donors of Cohort 3 showed two negative PCRs, clearance, or symptom resolution. This receptor was taken from a woman aged 40-49 years who had recovered from COVID-19. The material sequenced was PBMCs or T cells enriched from blood (not recorded which). The chain has TRBV7-8 and TRBJ2-1; 14 bases are a match to TRBD2. CDR3 region: CASIPGLAGVNEQFF. CDR3 in DNA: TGTGCCAGCATCCCGGGACTAGCGGGAGTTAATGAGCAGTTCTTC.